This TCR beta chain was obtained from a study of CD8 T cells in ankylosing spondylitis (dated by TCRdb to 2016 to 2017). Looking at the study overall: To find TCR variants linked to disease, the study profiled T cell receptor beta repertoires in ankylosing spondylitis patients and healthy donors. Peripheral blood was sampled, and synovial fluid was additionally collected from ankylosing spondylitis patients. The whole study cohort included about a hundred healthy donors and around 24 ankylosing spondylitis patients. Overall study results and their limits: Blood from ankylosing spondylitis patients appeared to be characterized by a TCR beta motif composed of under 10 highly homologous amino acid variants. Some motif variants were previously reported in synovial fluid and blood of reactive arthritis patients, suggesting common disease-initiation mechanisms. Significant enrichment of the disease-linked clones was reported in matched synovial fluid samples from ankylosing spondylitis patients. The disease-linked clones showed a CD8+ phenotype and occurred at relatively low frequencies in peripheral blood.

On this clonotype: Its antigen is still unknown. No much larger clonotype is one base removed from it; base qualities were not supplied.

The V end loses 1 base and the J end loses 6 bases, and a stretch of 10 bases separates them. The CDR3 goes from the cysteine to the phenylalanine over 14 residues. The kept DNA is CDR3 alone, 42 bases in frame from the first base. Instrument used: Illumina HiSeq 2500. Quantitative 5'-RACE with molecular barcodes was used to prepare TCR beta libraries. Turning to the authors' computational methods: To identify disease-linked TCR variants, a new computational method was used, one built on a probabilistic model of VDJ rearrangement. The raw public data were reprocessed by TCRdb itself: fastp quality trimming at Q25, MiXCR clonotype calling, in-frame beta chains only. Each CDR3 protein gets just one entry, which takes the most common genes and DNA from the rows behind it. The V and J calls here are based on TCRdb, not the publication. Here the sample has hundreds of thousands of distinct CDR3 sequences; roughly 12% occur a single time. The ten largest clones represent approximately 0.51% of the sample.

This receptor was obtained from a male donor with ankylosing spondylitis. Rearrangement joined TRBV12-3 or TRBV12-4 to TRBJ1-5; TRBD1 is perhaps the D gene, given 6 matching bases. Sequences were obtained from blood, either unsorted or a sorted T cell fraction (not recorded which). The CDR3 region has the sequence CASSLGGGSQPQHF. Read as DNA, the sequence is TGTGCCAGCAGTTTAGGAGGGGGGAGTCAGCCCCAGCATTTT.